Included here is one T cell receptor (beta chain) sequence, with context. Its antigen is not identified. Treatment: over 15 received Ad26.COV2.S at low or high dose, single or two shots; roughly five received placebo; per-sample allocation not given. After the first vaccine or placebo injection, samples were drawn on day 63. Donor was an adult aged 18-55 years in Boston. This entry belongs to a study of Ad26.COV2.S vaccination and SARS-CoV-2 variants. Study-level background: Participants got Ad26.COV2.S intramuscularly, once or twice 56 days apart. Overall study findings and caveats: Reportedly, after vaccination the spike-specific CD8+ and CD4+ T cell responses displayed substantial breadth.

Trimming at V came to 4 bases and at J to 1 base, leaving 3 bases not matched to a gene. The CDR3 has 15 residues. Germline V gives CDR1 SGHRS, CDR2 YFSETQ. This table comes from immunoSEQ multiplex PCR, and its TCRdb copy is limited to in-frame clones, with some not included. The table has some 340,000 clones, approximately 80% seen once. The TCR sequence derives from a person between 18 and 59 years old who received the Ad26.COV2.S COVID-19 vaccine or a placebo. This chain connects TRBV5-1 to TRBJ2-2; 8 nucleotides agree with TRBD1. The sequences come from peripheral blood, collected in a trial of Ad26.COV2.S vaccine versus placebo. The CDR3 nucleotides are TGCGCCAGCAGCGAGGGGACAGGGAACACCGGGGAGCTGTTTTTT. It translates to CASSEGTGNTGELFF. The whole variable domain, filled in from reference TRBV5-1 and TRBJ2-2, reads KAGVTQTPRYLIKTRGQQVTLSCSPISGHRSVSWYQQTPGQGLQFLFEYFSETQRNKGNFPGRFSGRQFSNSRSEMNVSTLELGDSALYLCASSEGTGNTGELFFGEGSRLTVL.